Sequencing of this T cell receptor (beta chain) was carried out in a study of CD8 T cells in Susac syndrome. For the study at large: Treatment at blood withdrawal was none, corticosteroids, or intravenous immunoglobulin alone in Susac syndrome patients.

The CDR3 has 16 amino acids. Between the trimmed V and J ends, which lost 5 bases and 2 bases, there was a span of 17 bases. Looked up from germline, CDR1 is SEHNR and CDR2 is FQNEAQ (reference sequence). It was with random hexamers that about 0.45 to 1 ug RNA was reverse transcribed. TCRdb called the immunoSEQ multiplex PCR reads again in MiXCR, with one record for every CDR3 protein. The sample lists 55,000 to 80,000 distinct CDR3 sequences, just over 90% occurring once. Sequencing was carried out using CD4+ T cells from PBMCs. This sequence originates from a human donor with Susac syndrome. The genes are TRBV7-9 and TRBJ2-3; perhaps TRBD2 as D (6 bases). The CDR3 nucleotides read TGTGCCAGCAGCCAGAGCGGTCGGGGGAACACAGATACGCAGTATTTT. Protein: CASSQSGRGNTDTQYF.